Listed here are 8 T cell receptor beta chains from one sample, sequenced in a study of blood T cell repertoires in COVID-19. Profiled with immunoSEQ multiplex PCR; TCRdb holds only in-frame clones, not every one. This table has 50,000 to 60,000 clones, roughly 89% appearing once. Sequencing was performed on peripheral blood. The receptor source for this set is a middle-aged man with COVID-19, enrolled during active disease.

The rearrangement uses TRBV7-9 and TRBJ2-7; tentatively, D is TRBD2 (5 bases). In germline, CDR1 is SEHNR, CDR2 FQNEAQ (reference sequence). V dropped 3 bases and J dropped 0 bases, with 9 bases sitting between them. The CDR3 sequence is 14 residues long. This chain's CDR3 is CASSFEGVSYEQYF. The CDR3 DNA is TGTGCCAGCAGCTTTGAGGGTGTCTCCTACGAGCAGTACTTC.

V usage is TRBV12-3 or TRBV12-4 and J usage is TRBJ2-5, with D possibly matching TRBD2 (6 bases). Trimming took off 2 bases at V and 3 bases at J, with 7 bases between the two ends. There are 13 residues in the CDR3. CDR3 nucleotide sequence: TGTGCCAGCAGTTTATGGGGGGAAGAGACCCAGTACTTC. Its translation: CASSLWGEETQYF.

This chain joins TRBV15 and TRBJ2-2, with 8 bases identical to TRBD1. Germline V gene data show CDR1 as LNHNV and CDR2 as YYDKDF (reference sequence). This CDR3 spans 16 amino acids. The J segment lost 2 bases and the V segment lost 1 base, leaving 3 bases of the junction unmatched. This CDR3 reads CATSRGDRRNTGELFF. The CDR3 region has the DNA TGTGCCACCAGCAGAGGGGACAGGAGAAACACCGGGGAGCTGTTTTTT. The full variable domain, its missing parts supplied by reference TRBV15 and TRBJ2-2, is DAMVIQNPRYQVTQFGKPVTLSCSQTLNHNVMYWYQQKSSQAPKLLFHYYDKDFNNEADTPDNFQSRRPNTSFCFLDIRSPGLGDTAMYLCATSRGDRRNTGELFFGEGSRLTVL.

This chain uses TRBV2 with TRBJ1-5; the D gene is possibly TRBD1 (6 bases). Germline CDR1 SNHLY, CDR2 FYNNEI. The ends were cut back, 2 bases at V and 1 base at J, with 12 bases in the middle. This CDR3 is built from 16 residues. The CDR3 here is CASSEIRGRSNQPQHF. The DNA of the CDR3 is TGTGCCAGCAGTGAAATCAGGGGAAGGAGCAATCAGCCCCAGCATTTT.

The J gene is TRBJ2-1, the V gene TRBV19; 13 bases are a match to TRBD2. The CDR3 contains 17 residues. The germline gives CDR1 LNHDA, CDR2 SQIVND (reference sequence). V shed 3 bases and J 9 bases; nucleotides not matched to a gene: 11. CDR3 nucleotides: TGTGCCAGTAGTATTCGTACCACTAGCGGGAGGGCGAGTGAGCAGTTCTTC. Translation gives CASSIRTTSGRASEQFF.

This chain connects TRBV6-5 to TRBJ1-1; possible D gene TRBD1, 5 bases. CDR3 size: 13 residues. Trimming left V 6 bases short and J 3 bases short, with 11 bases between. Germline-derived CDR1 and CDR2 are MNHEY and SVGAGI. CDR3 residues: CASRGRGDTEAFF. As DNA, the CDR3 is TGTGCCAGCAGGGGACGGGGGGACACTGAAGCTTTCTTT.

The J gene is TRBJ2-3, the V gene TRBV18; no firm D call. Looked up from germline, CDR1 is KGHSH and CDR2 is LQKENI. V shed 0 bases and J shed 3 bases, with 10 bases lying between them. The CDR3 has 15 residues. CDR3 bases: TGTGCCAGCTCACCACCTGGCCCACGTACAGATACGCAGTATTTT. Its translation is CASSPPGPRTDTQYF.

In this sample, this clone turned up a few times. The chain is built from TRBV29-1 and TRBJ2-7; 7 nucleotides agree with TRBD1. CDR1 and CDR2 (germline): SQVTM, ANQGSEA. The V gene end was trimmed by 6 bases and the J gene end by 7 bases; junction bases not matched to a gene: 12. This CDR3 spans 13 amino acids. Here the CDR3 DNA reads TGCAGCGTCTCCGGACAGGCCCTTCGGGAGCAGTACTTC. This translates into CSVSGQALREQYF.